This TCR beta chain was profiled in a study of regulatory T cells in long-lasting Graves disease. Study results and limitations: Sampling was limited to peripheral blood rather than thyroid tissue.

A remark on this clonotype: Its specificity is unknown.

CDR3-region Arm-PCR and iRepertoire HTBI primers produced the TCR beta libraries. TCRdb analysed the multiplex PCR reads with MiXCR anew, one entry per CDR3 protein. The data show fewer than 650,000 distinct CDR3 sequences, with under 20% seen just once and about 17% held by the top ten. The J segment lost 5 bases and the V segment lost 6 bases, leaving 9 bases of the junction unmatched. Germline CDR1 and CDR2: DFQATT and SNEGSKA (reference sequence). The CDR3 is 16 amino acids. As to time point: newly diagnosed GD, antithyroid drugs for less than 3 months. Scientists built the TCR library using RNA that was extracted from PBMCs. Separately, the same data were catalogued under a study of T cells in Graves' hyperthyroidism and ophthalmopathy.

J is TRBJ2-1 and V is TRBV20-1; 14 bases line up with TRBD2. This receptor was identified in a woman aged 25 to 39 with Graves disease. The sequenced sample was peripheral blood mononuclear cells (PBMCs), obtained at new diagnosis, from a patient treated with antithyroid drugs. CDR3 amino acids: CSATGTSGSRNNEQFF. Written as DNA, the CDR3 is TGCAGTGCAACGGGGACTAGCGGGAGTAGGAACAATGAGCAGTTCTTC.